This entry features one T cell receptor (beta chain) sequence. Its antigen is not known. This entry comes from a study of human T cells and chemical hapten exposure. Researchers extracted total RNA from unfractionated whole blood. The study's findings and limits: With regard to DPC sensitization, TCRs above 1 in 1000 frequency did not change.

The CDR3 is 20 residues long. J was trimmed by 0 bases and V by 5 bases; bases with no gene match: 17. Germline assignment: CDR1 SEHNR and CDR2 FQNEAQ (reference sequence). TCRdb used MiXCR to reprocess the 5' RACE reads, holding one entry per CDR3 protein. The profile shows 150,000 or so distinct CDR3 sequences, approximately 4% of them singletons. The chain employs TRBV7-9 and TRBJ2-2; 8 nucleotides match TRBD1. This sequence originates from a female donor in good health. CDR3 amino acids: CASSPRRQGLALTNTGELFF. The CDR3 DNA follows: TGTGCCAGCAGCCCACGCAGACAGGGGCTAGCCCTAACGAACACCGGGGAGCTGTTTTTT. Full variable domain (rest looked up from reference TRBV7-9 and TRBJ2-2): DTGVSQNPRHKITKRGQNVTFRCDPISEHNRLYWYRQTLGQGPEFLTYFQNEAQLEKSRLLSDRFSAERPKGSFSTLEIQRTEQGDSAMYLCASSPRRQGLALTNTGELFFGEGSRLTVL.